The clone carrying this TCR beta chain was seen repeatedly, ten times or more. Compared with germline, one end of the junction differs, possibly owing to a read error. Being off target in a library aimed at alpha chains, this beta chain has a size of little meaning. Roughly three months, about 14 weeks, into antiretroviral therapy, follow-up blood was collected. All unsorted peripheral T cells were captured because whole blood was used without fractionation. This sample is drawn from a study of HIV-infected patients and healthy controls. Reverse transcription used approximately 500 ng RNA and constant-region primers for alpha and beta. Using multiplexing indices, alpha and beta chain libraries were generated apart by chain-specific third strand synthesis. MiXCR was run by TCRdb on the 5' RACE reads, yielding one entry per CDR3 protein. Seen here are around 8,000 distinct CDR3 sequences, approximately 6.8% observed once, and the top ten hold roughly a fifth.

CDR3 length: 11 residues. Germline V gene lookup returns CDR1 DFQATT and CDR2 SNEGSKA (reference sequence). Material: blood, obtained during antiretroviral therapy. This clonotype was obtained from an adult with HIV infection. The chain employs TRBV20-1 and TRBJ2-3; 15 bases are a match to TRBD2. The CDR3: CSARMGLAGGF. CDR3 sequence (DNA): TGCAGTGCTAGGATGGGACTAGCGGGAGGTTTT.